These 3 T cell receptor beta chains originate from one sample sequenced in a study of identical twins (dated by TCRdb to the mid-2010s). The library was produced with 5' RACE. The reads were generated on an Illumina HiSeq 2000. The public reads were reanalyzed by TCRdb: fastp trimming at Q25, MiXCR alignment, in-frame beta chains only. Every entry covers one CDR3 protein and lists the most common genes and DNA from its rows. This sample lists about 730,000 distinct CDR3 sequences; about 20% were detected once. The ten largest clones add up to around 4.5% of the sample. This same sample was also part of a study on T cells expressing NK-cell markers.

The sequenced sample was PBMCs. The receptors were gathered from a young woman in good health.

This clonotype was detected once. The rearrangement uses TRBV2 and TRBJ2-1, with D perhaps matching TRBD2 (6 bases). Germline CDR1 reads SNHLY; CDR2 reads FYNNEI. Trimming took 2 bases from V and 4 from J, leaving 12 bases between them. The CDR3 runs 15 residues. The CDR3: CASSELGTHYNEQFF. Here the CDR3 DNA reads TGTGCCAGCAGTGAACTCGGGACTCATTACAATGAGCAGTTCTTC.

This clonotype has just one count. The V gene is TRBV20-1, the J gene TRBJ2-3; 10 bases map to TRBD2. V was clipped by 3 bases and J by 4 bases; unmatched bases: 7. CDR3 length: 15 residues. Germline V gene data show CDR1 as DFQATT and CDR2 as SNEGSKA (reference sequence). The CDR3 protein is CSASKLAGIADTQYF. CDR3 in DNA: TGCAGTGCTAGTAAACTAGCGGGGATCGCAGATACGCAGTATTTT.

This clonotype was recorded a few times. This chain connects TRBV12-3 or TRBV12-4 to TRBJ2-1, with 7 bases aligning to TRBD2. Trimming removed 7 bases from V and 0 bases from J; junction bases left unmatched: 3. The CDR3 length is 14 residues. DNA of the CDR3: TGTGCCAGCACCAAGCGGGGCTCCTACAATGAGCAGTTCTTC. Translated, it gives CASTKRGSYNEQFF.